This TCR beta chain was retrieved from a study of response to subunit inactivated influenza vaccine. Overall study findings and caveats: Every seasonal influenza vaccination brings in few new T cells, the authors suggested.

On this clonotype: Its antigen is undetermined.

TCRdb called the RT-PCR reads again in MiXCR, with one record for every CDR3 protein. This table has hundreds of thousands of distinct CDR3 sequences, less than 8% appearing once. The germline gives CDR1 SEHNR, CDR2 FQNEAQ (reference sequence). This CDR3 has 12 residues. Unmatched junction bases numbered 5, after V lost 6 bases and J lost 6 bases. The receptor comes from a man between 50 and 75 years old who received an inactivated influenza vaccine. The sample consisted of PBMCs from blood, taken approximately 25 months after vaccination. The chain uses TRBV7-9 and TRBJ2-7, with TRBD1 matching 7 bases. The CDR3 nucleotides are TGTGCCAGCAGGACAGGGATCGGCGAGCAGTACTTC. It specifies CASRTGIGEQYF. The variable domain in full, with the rest retrieved from reference TRBV7-9 and TRBJ2-7, is DTGVSQNPRHKITKRGQNVTFRCDPISEHNRLYWYRQTLGQGPEFLTYFQNEAQLEKSRLLSDRFSAERPKGSFSTLEIQRTEQGDSAMYLCASRTGIGEQYFGPGTRLTVT.